The 31 T cell receptor beta chains below all came from one sample that was sequenced in a study of blood T cell repertoires in COVID-19. Data came from immunoSEQ multiplex PCR; TCRdb stores just in-frame clones and leaves some out. This table holds a few hundred thousand clones, 85% to 90% found once. Sample: PBMCs or T cells enriched from blood (not recorded which). The source is an older woman in a cohort exposed to, infected with or recovered from COVID-19 (not recorded which).

V and J are TRBV6-5 and TRBJ1-1; D remains ambiguous. This CDR3 contains 12 residues. CDR1 MNHEY and CDR2 SVGAGI come from the germline V gene. Trimming removed 6 bases at V and 2 bases at J, with 7 bases between. The CDR3 sequence: CASRTTNTEAFF. In DNA, the CDR3 is TGTGCCAGCAGGACTACCAACACTGAAGCTTTCTTT.

The gene calls are TRBV7-2 and TRBJ2-1; D ambiguous. Germline V CDR1 and CDR2: SGHTA, FQGNSA. V lost 1 base and J lost 0, with 7 bases in between. This CDR3 contains 15 residues. The CDR3 DNA sequence: TGTGCCAGCAGCTTAGGCGATTTCTCCTACAATGAGCAGTTCTTC. Amino acid sequence: CASSLGDFSYNEQFF.

The CDR3 DNA follows: TGTGCCAGTAGTTCGGACAGGGTACACAATGAGCAGTTCTTC. Encoded protein: CASSSDRVHNEQFF. The chain uses TRBV19 and TRBJ2-1; 8 bases map to TRBD1. Germline CDR1 LNHDA, CDR2 SQIVND (reference sequence). The CDR3 totals 14 residues. V was clipped by 5 bases and J by 5 bases; unmatched bases: 5.

This sequence joins TRBV19 and TRBJ1-6; 8 bases fit TRBD1. The germline V gene has CDR1 LNHDA and CDR2 SQIVND (reference sequence). The junction had 10 bases not matched to a gene; V was cut back by 5 bases and J by 10 bases. The CDR3 runs 15 residues. The CDR3 region is CASSPWTGLGSPLHF. CDR3 nucleotide sequence: TGTGCCAGTAGTCCTTGGACAGGGCTAGGATCACCCCTCCACTTT.

This clone was detected only a few times. The gene calls are TRBV19 and TRBJ2-7; possible D gene TRBD1, 5 bases. The CDR3 runs to 13 residues. Trimming removed 1 base at V and 3 bases at J, with 7 bases between. From germline, CDR1 is LNHDA and CDR2 SQIVND (reference sequence). The CDR3 nucleotides are TGTGCCAGTAGTATAGGTCAGGGCTACGAGCAGTACTTC. This translates into CASSIGQGYEQYF.

V is TRBV4-1 and J is TRBJ2-5; 13 nucleotides line up with TRBD2. V gave up 4 bases and J gave up 2 bases; unmatched junction bases: 7. The CDR3 is made up of 17 amino acids. Looked up from germline, CDR1 is MGHRA and CDR2 is YSYEKL. The chain's CDR3 is CASSLIPGLAGQETQYF. DNA for the CDR3: TGCGCCAGCAGCCTAATACCGGGACTAGCGGGACAAGAGACCCAGTACTTC.

The chain uses TRBV15 and TRBJ2-3; 7 nucleotides agree with TRBD1. The ends lost 0 bases at V and 6 bases at J; junction bases unmatched: 18. The CDR3 runs to 19 residues. Germline CDR1 is LNHNV and CDR2 is YYDKDF (reference sequence). This CDR3 is CATSRDGDSSPTAMDTQYF. The CDR3 region has the DNA TGTGCCACCAGCAGAGATGGGGACAGTTCCCCCACAGCGATGGATACGCAGTATTTT.

V is TRBV5-4 and J is TRBJ2-3; 7 bases align to TRBD1. CDR1 is SGHNT and CDR2 is YYREEE in the germline V gene (reference sequence). Unmatched junction bases numbered 6, after V lost 4 bases and J lost 1 base. This CDR3 region has 15 residues. The CDR3 DNA is TGTGCCAGCAGCCCGACAGGGATTCGCACAGATACGCAGTATTTT. It translates to CASSPTGIRTDTQYF.

V is TRBV11-2 and J is TRBJ2-7; 9 nucleotides line up with TRBD2. Germline assignment: CDR1 SGHAT and CDR2 FQNNGV. V shed 1 base, J shed 2 bases, and the junction held 12 bases outside the gene matches. The CDR3 contains 18 residues. The CDR3 region has the DNA TGTGCCAGCAGCTTAGCCCGGTGGGAGCGGGAGGTTGCCTACGAGCAGTACTTC. Translating gives CASSLARWEREVAYEQYF.

The CDR3 DNA sequence: TGCGCCAGCAGTCGACTAGCGGGAGAGGGGGCCTACGAGCAGTACTTC. Its protein is CASSRLAGEGAYEQYF. This chain links TRBV4-1 with TRBJ2-7; 12 bases align to TRBD2. Trimming removed 6 bases from V and 2 bases from J; junction bases left unmatched: 8. From germline, CDR1 is MGHRA and CDR2 YSYEKL. This CDR3 is built from 16 residues.

V is TRBV4-1 and J is TRBJ1-4; D gene ambiguous. CDR3 length: 17 amino acids. Germline CDR1 is MGHRA and CDR2 is YSYEKL. V lost 1 base and J 0 bases, leaving 12 bases between the germline ends. The CDR3 is CASSQARGLATNEKLFF. Written as DNA, the CDR3 is TGCGCCAGCAGCCAAGCCCGAGGCCTTGCAACTAATGAAAAACTGTTTTTT.

This chain connects TRBV19 to TRBJ2-1, with no clear D. This CDR3 comprises 10 residues. In germline, CDR1 is LNHDA, CDR2 SQIVND (reference sequence). The V end lost 10 bases, the J end lost 9 bases, and 10 bases lay between the germline ends. The CDR3 sequence: CAISPSEQFF. CDR3 bases: TGTGCCATCTCCCCTAGTGAGCAGTTCTTC.

This chain connects TRBV5-4 to TRBJ2-7; 8 bases are shared with TRBD2. Germline values: CDR1 SGHNT, CDR2 YYREEE (reference sequence). Trimming removed 4 bases from V and 0 bases from J; junction bases left unmatched: 3. The CDR3 contains 14 residues. CDR3 in DNA: TGTGCCAGCAGCCCGGGAGGGGGCTCCTACGAGCAGTACTTC. Translated, it gives CASSPGGGSYEQYF.

CDR3 bases: TGTGCCAGCAGTTTATCGTTGGGACTAGCGGGAGGGCACGAGGAGCTGTTTTTT. It codes for CASSLSLGLAGGHEELFF. The gene calls are TRBV27 and TRBJ2-2; 16 bases map to TRBD2. The CDR3 is 18 amino acids. CDR1 and CDR2 (germline): MNHEY, SMNVEV (reference sequence). Trimming at V came to 0 bases and at J to 10 bases, leaving 8 bases not matched to a gene.

In this sample, this clone turned up once. The chain recombines TRBV25-1 with TRBJ2-3; maybe TRBD2 (5 bases). The CDR3 is 14 residues long. Germline V gene sequence: CDR1 MGHDK, CDR2 SYGVNS. The V end lost 3 bases, the J end lost 3 bases, and 10 bases lay between the germline ends. CDR3 nucleotides: TGTGCCAGCAGTGACAGGACGGGGACAGATACGCAGTATTTT. This encodes CASSDRTGTDTQYF.

V is TRBV6-5 and J is TRBJ2-7; tentatively, D is TRBD1 (7 bases). Germline V CDR1 and CDR2: MNHEY, SVGAGI. This CDR3 spans 13 amino acids. Trimming took off 6 bases at V and 6 bases at J, with 15 bases between the two ends. The CDR3 DNA follows: TGTGCCAGCAGACTCCAGGGGGGAAGCGAGCAGTACTTC. It encodes CASRLQGGSEQYF.

This chain joins TRBV14 and TRBJ2-2, with 10 bases lining up with TRBD1. The CDR3 loop spans 16 amino acids. Germline V gene data show CDR1 as SGHDN and CDR2 as FVKESK. V lost 3 bases and J lost 5; bases outside the gene matches: 6. The CDR3 is CASSHQRTGGTGELFF. Written as DNA, the CDR3 is TGTGCCAGCAGCCATCAAAGGACAGGGGGAACCGGGGAGCTGTTTTTT.

The rearrangement links TRBV5-6 to TRBJ2-4; D possibly corresponds to TRBD2 (6 bases). CDR3 length: 16 residues. Deletions cut 4 bases from V and 3 bases from J, with 17 bases between. Per germline, CDR1 SGHDT and CDR2 YYEEEE. CDR3 region: CASSPAGREGKNIQYF. In nucleotides, the CDR3 is TGTGCCAGCAGCCCGGCCGGGAGAGAGGGCAAAAACATTCAGTACTTC. The full variable domain, its missing parts supplied by reference TRBV5-6 and TRBJ2-4, is DAGVTQSPTHLIKTRGQQVTLRCSPKSGHDTVSWYQQALGQGPQFIFQYYEEEERQRGNFPDRFSGHQFPNYSSELNVNALLLGDSALYLCASSPAGREGKNIQYFGAGTRLSVL.

The gene calls are TRBV6-5 and TRBJ2-3; 10 bases align to TRBD1. After removal of 4 bases from V and 4 bases from J, the junction contained 8 bases not matched to a gene. The CDR3 loop spans 16 amino acids. Germline V gene data show CDR1 as MNHEY and CDR2 as SVGAGI. CDR3 in amino acids: CASSSRQGAAADTQYF. The CDR3 nucleotides read TGTGCCAGCAGTTCCCGACAGGGGGCGGCCGCAGATACGCAGTATTTT.

This chain connects TRBV27 to TRBJ2-2, with 7 bases that match TRBD2. With 6 bases clipped from V and 0 bases from J, the junction kept 10 bases outside the gene matches. This CDR3 comprises 17 residues. Germline V gene lookup returns CDR1 MNHEY and CDR2 SMNVEV (reference sequence). The CDR3 DNA sequence: TGTGCCAGCAGCCCAGGGCCGGGACTAACGAACACCGGGGAGCTGTTTTTT. Encoded protein: CASSPGPGLTNTGELFF.

The rearrangement uses TRBV5-8 and TRBJ1-6; TRBD1 agrees at 10 bases. Germline CDR1 is SGHTS and CDR2 is YDEGEE. This CDR3 contains 15 residues. V dropped 3 bases and J dropped 10; count of bases not matched to a gene: 7. In DNA form, the CDR3 reads TGTGCCAGCAGCTGGAGGGACAGGGGCGGCTCACCCCTCCACTTT. Translating it yields CASSWRDRGGSPLHF.

This sequence joins TRBV7-2 and TRBJ2-1; TRBD2 is a possible D gene (5 bases). This CDR3 has 16 residues. V was pared by 1 base and J by 4 bases, with 14 bases between. Germline CDR1 and CDR2: SGHTA and FQGNSA. The CDR3: CASSLGGARGYNEQFF. The CDR3 DNA sequence: TGTGCCAGCAGCTTAGGCGGCGCCCGAGGGTACAATGAGCAGTTCTTC.

This clone appeared once. The chain is built from TRBV6-5 and TRBJ2-7; TRBD1 aligns across 10 bases. This CDR3 is built from 12 residues. Germline trimming cut 10 bases from V and 3 bases from J; bases unmatched to any gene: 3. Germline lookup yields CDR1 MNHEY and CDR2 SVGAGI. In DNA form, the CDR3 reads TGTGCCACAGGACAGGGGGACTACGAGCAGTACTTC. It specifies CATGQGDYEQYF.

The chain recombines TRBV19 with TRBJ2-3, with TRBD2 identical over 11 bases. With 5 bases clipped from V and 2 bases from J, the junction kept 9 bases outside the gene matches. From germline, CDR1 is LNHDA and CDR2 SQIVND (reference sequence). The CDR3 spans 17 residues. The CDR3 DNA follows: TGTGCCAGTAGTCTAGCGGGAGGCCGAAAGTCCACAGATACGCAGTATTTT. It translates to CASSLAGGRKSTDTQYF.

The chain couples TRBV28 to TRBJ1-4; D is unclear. This CDR3 comprises 15 residues. The germline gives CDR1 MDHEN, CDR2 SYDVKM. The V and J ends lost 5 bases and 3 bases respectively, with 13 bases between them. In nucleotides, the CDR3 is TGTGCCAGCAGTGAAAAACAGCTATCTAATGAAAAACTGTTTTTT. It translates to CASSEKQLSNEKLFF.

The chain couples TRBV29-1 to TRBJ2-1, with TRBD1 as a possible D gene (5 bases). V was trimmed by 1 base and J by 8 bases, leaving 15 bases between them. CDR1 and CDR2 from the germline V gene are SQVTM and ANQGSEA. The CDR3 is 14 amino acids. The CDR3 sequence: CSVEGGPHVDEQFF. The CDR3 nucleotides are TGCAGCGTTGAAGGGGGCCCCCACGTTGATGAGCAGTTCTTC.

CDR3 nucleotide sequence: TGCGCCAGCAGCTTCGGAGGTGAGATCTCTGGAAACACCATATATTTT. This translates into CASSFGGEISGNTIYF. The chain carries TRBV5-1 and TRBJ1-3; no definite D call. Germline CDR1 is SGHRS and CDR2 is YFSETQ. The CDR3 length is 16 residues. Trimming stripped 2 bases from V and 0 bases from J, with 12 bases between.

The chain recombines TRBV7-9 with TRBJ2-7, with 12 bases aligning to TRBD2. The CDR3 covers 18 residues. Germline V gene lookup returns CDR1 SEHNR and CDR2 FQNEAQ (reference sequence). V gave up 5 bases and J gave up 8 bases; unmatched junction bases: 19. This CDR3 is CASSQHGQWTSGMLKQYF. CDR3 coding DNA: TGTGCCAGCAGCCAACATGGACAATGGACTAGCGGGATGTTGAAGCAGTACTTC.

The V and J genes are TRBV5-1 and TRBJ1-3; TRBD1 agrees at 9 bases. The CDR3 covers 14 residues. The germline CDR1 and CDR2 sequences are SGHRS and YFSETQ. The V gene end was trimmed by 4 bases and the J gene end by 4 bases; junction bases not matched to a gene: 3. The CDR3 nucleotides read TGCGCCAGCAGCCCCGGGACAGGGGGAAACACCATATATTTT. Translation gives CASSPGTGGNTIYF.

J is TRBJ1-1 and V is TRBV27, with 8 bases fitting TRBD1. Germline V gene sequence: CDR1 MNHEY, CDR2 SMNVEV (reference sequence). Germline trimming cut 5 bases from V and 5 bases from J; bases unmatched to any gene: 13. CDR3 length: 16 amino acids. CDR3 DNA: TGTGCCAGCAGTCACAGGACAGGGAGGGGGGGTACTGAAGCTTTCTTT. Protein product: CASSHRTGRGGTEAFF.

The rearrangement joins TRBV4-3 to TRBJ2-7; TRBD2 is a possible D gene (5 bases). The V and J ends lost 0 bases and 2 bases respectively, with 14 bases between them. CDR1 is LGHNA, CDR2 YSLEER, per germline. The CDR3 is 16 residues long. CDR3 nucleotide sequence: TGCGCCAGCAGCCAAGAGAGAGACGGGGTACCCTACGAGCAGTACTTC. Residues: CASSQERDGVPYEQYF.